These T cell receptor beta chains were read from a single sample in a study of beta chain features in type 1 diabetes. TCRdb's table, derived via immunoSEQ multiplex PCR, lists solely in-frame clones and lacks some. The sample contains hundreds of thousands of clones, about 15% of which appear only once. The sequenced material came from central memory CD4+ T cells from blood. The receptors shown here come from a man under 40 in good health. CDR3s include the opening cysteine and the closing phenylalanine or tryptophan. The order of the fields is CDR3 protein, J gene, V gene, D gene. The D gene is left open where the match is weak.

CDR3aa: CASSFGQSQETQYF
j_gene: TRBJ2-5
v_gene: TRBV11-2
d_gene: NA

CDR3aa: CASSSGPDTQYF
j_gene: TRBJ2-3
v_gene: TRBV11-2
d_gene: NA

CDR3aa: CASSVDSGGLQETQYF
j_gene: TRBJ2-5
v_gene: TRBV9
d_gene: TRBD2

CDR3aa: CASSPRTGVNYGYTF
j_gene: TRBJ1-2
v_gene: TRBV7-6
d_gene: TRBD1

CDR3aa: CSVAWDYEQYF
j_gene: TRBJ2-7
v_gene: TRBV29-1
d_gene: NA

CDR3aa: CASSPGTGRANVLTF
j_gene: TRBJ2-6
v_gene: TRBV5-4
d_gene: NA

CDR3aa: CASREKRASSYNEQFF
j_gene: TRBJ2-1
v_gene: TRBV12-2
d_gene: NA

CDR3aa: CASSPGLAGGFDEQFF
j_gene: TRBJ2-1
v_gene: TRBV11-3
d_gene: TRBD2

CDR3aa: CASSPYGSWERTEAFF
j_gene: TRBJ1-1
v_gene: TRBV11-1
d_gene: NA

CDR3aa: CASSGDRSWANVLTF
j_gene: TRBJ2-6
v_gene: TRBV11-2
d_gene: NA

CDR3aa: CASNRDLGETQYF
j_gene: TRBJ2-5
v_gene: TRBV5-1
d_gene: NA

CDR3aa: CASSPAVSRNEQFF
j_gene: TRBJ2-1
v_gene: TRBV6-6
d_gene: NA

CDR3aa: CASSPNRGHEQYF
j_gene: TRBJ2-7
v_gene: TRBV7-7
d_gene: TRBD1

CDR3aa: CASRPSGGATKTQYF
j_gene: TRBJ2-5
v_gene: TRBV6-1
d_gene: TRBD2

CDR3aa: CASRARSSYNEQFF
j_gene: TRBJ2-1
v_gene: TRBV19
d_gene: NA

CDR3aa: CASRPLTGETEAFF
j_gene: TRBJ1-1
v_gene: TRBV7-2
d_gene: TRBD1

CDR3aa: CASSLETEQYF
j_gene: TRBJ2-7
v_gene: TRBV7-8
d_gene: NA

CDR3aa: CAWWENTEAFF
j_gene: TRBJ1-1
v_gene: TRBV30
d_gene: NA

CDR3aa: CASSRQGAQGEQYF
j_gene: TRBJ2-7
v_gene: TRBV19
d_gene: TRBD1

CDR3aa: CASRRGFTGELFF
j_gene: TRBJ2-2
v_gene: TRBV6-5
d_gene: NA

CDR3aa: CASGGRTTSSSYNEQFF
j_gene: TRBJ2-1
v_gene: TRBV2
d_gene: NA

CDR3aa: CASNGGGGPNEQFF
j_gene: TRBJ2-1
v_gene: TRBV6-1
d_gene: NA

CDR3aa: CASSASGGGETQYF
j_gene: TRBJ2-5
v_gene: TRBV5-4
d_gene: NA

CDR3aa: CASRLGRNYGYTF
j_gene: TRBJ1-2
v_gene: TRBV7-9
d_gene: NA

CDR3aa: CASSFTSGYGNEQFF
j_gene: TRBJ2-1
v_gene: TRBV7-2
d_gene: TRBD2

CDR3aa: CASSVSAGRSGNTIYF
j_gene: TRBJ1-3
v_gene: TRBV9
d_gene: NA

CDR3aa: CASSSPFYGYTF
j_gene: TRBJ1-2
v_gene: TRBV7-2
d_gene: NA

CDR3aa: CATSGRFSGNTIYF
j_gene: TRBJ1-3
v_gene: TRBV15
d_gene: NA

CDR3aa: CASRSFETQYF
j_gene: TRBJ2-5
v_gene: TRBV6-1
d_gene: NA

CDR3aa: CASSVVSGHPSGYTF
j_gene: TRBJ1-2
v_gene: TRBV9
d_gene: NA

CDR3aa: CASSLGAGGSDTQYF
j_gene: TRBJ2-3
v_gene: TRBV7-2
d_gene: TRBD2

CDR3aa: CASSLERGSGYTF
j_gene: TRBJ1-2
v_gene: TRBV7-3
d_gene: NA

CDR3aa: CAISESTGTTDTQYF
j_gene: TRBJ2-3
v_gene: TRBV10-3
d_gene: NA

CDR3aa: CASSEAGGDNQPQHF
j_gene: TRBJ1-5
v_gene: TRBV6-1
d_gene: NA

CDR3aa: CATSPSGTGELFF
j_gene: TRBJ2-2
v_gene: TRBV5-1
d_gene: TRBD2

CDR3aa: CASKDPLNNEQYF
j_gene: TRBJ2-7
v_gene: TRBV5-4
d_gene: NA

CDR3aa: CASSLEVLVGPRDTQYF
j_gene: TRBJ2-3
v_gene: TRBV7-2
d_gene: NA

CDR3aa: CASSLGAAGANVLTF
j_gene: TRBJ2-6
v_gene: TRBV19
d_gene: NA

CDR3aa: CAWSMWGDRENTEAFF
j_gene: TRBJ1-1
v_gene: TRBV30
d_gene: NA

CDR3aa: CASSQTSAGGTDTQYF
j_gene: TRBJ2-3
v_gene: TRBV28
d_gene: TRBD2

CDR3aa: CASSLTGGTGELFF
j_gene: TRBJ2-2
v_gene: TRBV7-9
d_gene: NA

CDR3aa: CASSPGARVPSYNEQFF
j_gene: TRBJ2-1
v_gene: TRBV18
d_gene: NA

CDR3aa: CASSQVSGGANEQFF
j_gene: TRBJ2-1
v_gene: TRBV7-2
d_gene: TRBD2

CDR3aa: CASRWTGADTEAFF
j_gene: TRBJ1-1
v_gene: TRBV6-5
d_gene: TRBD1

CDR3aa: CASRELGDSNQPQHF
j_gene: TRBJ1-5
v_gene: TRBV19
d_gene: NA

CDR3aa: CASSPRQGAGANVLTF
j_gene: TRBJ2-6
v_gene: TRBV7-2
d_gene: TRBD1

CDR3aa: CASSPTPGSTDTQYF
j_gene: TRBJ2-3
v_gene: TRBV9
d_gene: NA

CDR3aa: CASSLALGEGTEAFF
j_gene: TRBJ1-1
v_gene: TRBV5-6
d_gene: NA

CDR3aa: CASRATGGTGELFF
j_gene: TRBJ2-2
v_gene: TRBV6-1
d_gene: TRBD1

CDR3aa: CASSLAPKSTQYF
j_gene: TRBJ2-5
v_gene: TRBV11-2
d_gene: NA

CDR3aa: CASRSHGTGGDTQYF
j_gene: TRBJ2-3
v_gene: TRBV6-5
d_gene: TRBD1

CDR3aa: CSVVGQGSYNEQFF
j_gene: TRBJ2-1
v_gene: TRBV29-1
d_gene: TRBD1

CDR3aa: CAWIPRGLRNTEAFF
j_gene: TRBJ1-1
v_gene: TRBV6-4
d_gene: TRBD1